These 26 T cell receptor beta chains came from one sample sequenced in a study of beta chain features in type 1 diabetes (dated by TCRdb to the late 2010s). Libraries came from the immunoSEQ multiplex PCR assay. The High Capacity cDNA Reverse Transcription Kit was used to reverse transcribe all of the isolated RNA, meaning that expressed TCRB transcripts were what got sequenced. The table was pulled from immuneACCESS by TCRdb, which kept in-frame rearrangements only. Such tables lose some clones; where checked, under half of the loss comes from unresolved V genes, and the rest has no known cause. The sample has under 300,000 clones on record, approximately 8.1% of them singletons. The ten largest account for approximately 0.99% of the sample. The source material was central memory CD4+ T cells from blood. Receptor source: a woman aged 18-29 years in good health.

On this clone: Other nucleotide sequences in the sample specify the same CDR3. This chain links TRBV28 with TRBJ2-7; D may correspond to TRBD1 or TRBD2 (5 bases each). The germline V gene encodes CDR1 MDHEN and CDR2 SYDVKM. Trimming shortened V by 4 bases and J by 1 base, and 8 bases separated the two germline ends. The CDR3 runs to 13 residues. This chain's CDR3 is CASSSGPSYEQYV. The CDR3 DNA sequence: TGTGCCAGCAGTTCGGGACCTTCCTACGAGCAGTACGTC.

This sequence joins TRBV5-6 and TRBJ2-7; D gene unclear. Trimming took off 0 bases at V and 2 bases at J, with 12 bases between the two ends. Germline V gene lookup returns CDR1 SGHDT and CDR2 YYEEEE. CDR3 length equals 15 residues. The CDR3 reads CASSLEGLPTYEQYV. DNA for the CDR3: TGTGCCAGCAGCTTGGAAGGGTTGCCTACCTACGAGCAGTACGTC.

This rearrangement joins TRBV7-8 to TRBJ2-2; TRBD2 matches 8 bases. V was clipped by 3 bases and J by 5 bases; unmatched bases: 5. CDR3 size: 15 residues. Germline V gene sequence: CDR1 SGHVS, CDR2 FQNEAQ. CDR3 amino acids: CASSFVLAGTGELFF. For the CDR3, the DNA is TGTGCCAGCAGCTTCGTCTTAGCGGGGACCGGGGAGCTGTTTTTT.

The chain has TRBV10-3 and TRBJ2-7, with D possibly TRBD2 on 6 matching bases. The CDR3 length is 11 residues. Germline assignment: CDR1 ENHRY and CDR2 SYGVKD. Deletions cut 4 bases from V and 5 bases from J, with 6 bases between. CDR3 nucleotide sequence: TGTGCCATCAGTGCGGGAGACGAGCAGTACGTC. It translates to CAISAGDEQYV.

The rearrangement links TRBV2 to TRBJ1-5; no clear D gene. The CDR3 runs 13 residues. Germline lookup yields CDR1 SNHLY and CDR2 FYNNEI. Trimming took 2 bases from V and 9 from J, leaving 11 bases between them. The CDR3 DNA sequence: TGTGCCAGCAGTGAAATCGAAGGAGGGCCCCAGCATTTT. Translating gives CASSEIEGGPQHF.

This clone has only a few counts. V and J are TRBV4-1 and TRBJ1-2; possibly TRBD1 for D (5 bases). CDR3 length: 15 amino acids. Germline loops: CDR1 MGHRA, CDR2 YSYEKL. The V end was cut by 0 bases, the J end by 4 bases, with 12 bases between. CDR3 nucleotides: TGCGCCAGCAGCCAAGATGCGAGTGGGGGCTATGGCTACACCTTC. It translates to CASSQDASGGYGYTF.

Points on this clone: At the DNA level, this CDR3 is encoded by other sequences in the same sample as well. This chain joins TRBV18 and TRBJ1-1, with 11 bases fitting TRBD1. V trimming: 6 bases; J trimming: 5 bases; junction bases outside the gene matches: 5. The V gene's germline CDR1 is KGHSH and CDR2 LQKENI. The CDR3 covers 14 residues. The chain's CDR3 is CASSPGTGGTEAFF. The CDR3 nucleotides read TGTGCCAGCTCTCCCGGGACAGGGGGAACTGAAGCTTTCTTT.

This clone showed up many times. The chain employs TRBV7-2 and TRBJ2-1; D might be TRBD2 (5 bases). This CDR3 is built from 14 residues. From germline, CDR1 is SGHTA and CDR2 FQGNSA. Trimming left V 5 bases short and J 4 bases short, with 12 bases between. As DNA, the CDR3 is TGTGCCAGCAGCCGGGATCGCTTATACAATGAGCAGTTCTTC. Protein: CASSRDRLYNEQFF.

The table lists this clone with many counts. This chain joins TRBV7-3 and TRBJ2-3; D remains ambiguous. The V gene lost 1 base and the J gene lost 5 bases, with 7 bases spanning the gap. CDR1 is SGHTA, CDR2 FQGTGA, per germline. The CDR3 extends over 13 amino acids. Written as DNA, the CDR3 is TGTGCCAGCAGCTTAAATCAAGGAGATACGCAGTATTTT. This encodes CASSLNQGDTQYF.

The CDR3 nucleotides read TGTGCCAGCAGCTTAGGGCAGGTTGGTAGCAATCAGCCCCAGCATTTT. Protein product: CASSLGQVGSNQPQHF. The J gene is TRBJ1-5, the V gene TRBV7-9; D gene unclear. In germline, CDR1 is SEHNR, CDR2 FQNEAQ (reference sequence). V lost 1 base and J lost 0, with 10 bases in between. The CDR3 is made up of 16 amino acids.

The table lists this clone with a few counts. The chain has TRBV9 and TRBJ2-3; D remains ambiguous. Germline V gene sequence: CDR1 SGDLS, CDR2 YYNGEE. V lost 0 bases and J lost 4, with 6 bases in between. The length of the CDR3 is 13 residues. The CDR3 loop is CASSVEWADTQYF. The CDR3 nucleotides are TGTGCCAGCAGCGTAGAATGGGCAGATACGCAGTATTTT. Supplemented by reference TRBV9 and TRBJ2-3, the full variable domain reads DSGVTQTPKHLITATGQRVTLRCSPRSGDLSVYWYQQSLDQGLQFLIQYYNGEERAKGNILERFSAQQFPDLHSELNLSSLELGDSALYFCASSVEWADTQYFGPGTRLTVL.

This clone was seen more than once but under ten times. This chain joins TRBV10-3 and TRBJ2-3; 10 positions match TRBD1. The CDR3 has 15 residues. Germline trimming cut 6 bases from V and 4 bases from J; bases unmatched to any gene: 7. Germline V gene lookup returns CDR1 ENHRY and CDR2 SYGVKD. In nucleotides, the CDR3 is TGTGCCATCAGCCCGACAGGGGGCTGGGCAGATACGCAGTATTTT. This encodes CAISPTGGWADTQYF.

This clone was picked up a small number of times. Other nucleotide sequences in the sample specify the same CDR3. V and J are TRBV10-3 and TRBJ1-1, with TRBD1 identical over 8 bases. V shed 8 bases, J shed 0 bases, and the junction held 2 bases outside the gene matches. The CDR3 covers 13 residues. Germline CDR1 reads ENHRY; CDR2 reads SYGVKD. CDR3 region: CAISGGLNTEAFF. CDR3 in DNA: TGTGCCATCTCAGGGGGCCTGAACACTGAAGCTTTCTTT.

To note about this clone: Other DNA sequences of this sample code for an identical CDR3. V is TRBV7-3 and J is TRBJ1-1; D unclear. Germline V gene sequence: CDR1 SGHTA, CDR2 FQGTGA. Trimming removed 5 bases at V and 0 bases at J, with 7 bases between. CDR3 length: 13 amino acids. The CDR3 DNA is TGTGCCAGCAGCCGGCAAGTGAACACTGAAGCTTTCTTT. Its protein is CASSRQVNTEAFF.

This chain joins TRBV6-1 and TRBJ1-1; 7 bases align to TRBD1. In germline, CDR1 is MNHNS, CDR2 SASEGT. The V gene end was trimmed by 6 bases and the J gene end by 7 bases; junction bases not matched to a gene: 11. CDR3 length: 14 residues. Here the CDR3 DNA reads TGTGCCAGCAGGAGACTTGACAGGGTCGGTGAAGCTTTCTTT. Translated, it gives CASRRLDRVGEAFF.

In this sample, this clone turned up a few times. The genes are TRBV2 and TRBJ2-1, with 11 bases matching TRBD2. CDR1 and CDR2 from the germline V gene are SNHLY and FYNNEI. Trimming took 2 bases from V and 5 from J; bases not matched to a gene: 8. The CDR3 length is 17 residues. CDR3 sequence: CASSESLAGGKNNEQFF. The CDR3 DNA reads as TGTGCCAGCAGTGAAAGTCTAGCGGGGGGCAAGAACAATGAGCAGTTCTTC.

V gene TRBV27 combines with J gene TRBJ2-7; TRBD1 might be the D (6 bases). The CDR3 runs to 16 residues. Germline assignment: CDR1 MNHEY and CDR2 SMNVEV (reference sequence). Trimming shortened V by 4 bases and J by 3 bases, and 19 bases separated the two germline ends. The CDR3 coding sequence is TGTGCCAGCAGTTCTCCGAGGGGGACCTCCCGCTACGAGCAGTACTTC. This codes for CASSSPRGTSRYEQYF.

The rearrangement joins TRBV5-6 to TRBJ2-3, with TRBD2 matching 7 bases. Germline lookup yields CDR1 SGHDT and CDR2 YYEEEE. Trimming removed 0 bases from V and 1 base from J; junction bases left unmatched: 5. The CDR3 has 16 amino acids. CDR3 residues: CASSLGPSGRTDTQYF. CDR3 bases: TGTGCCAGCAGCTTGGGCCCTAGCGGACGCACAGATACGCAGTATTTT.

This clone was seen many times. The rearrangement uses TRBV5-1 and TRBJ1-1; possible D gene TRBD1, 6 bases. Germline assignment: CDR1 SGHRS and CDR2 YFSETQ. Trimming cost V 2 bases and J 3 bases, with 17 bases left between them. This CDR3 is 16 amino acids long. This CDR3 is CASSFMLGGVDTEAFF. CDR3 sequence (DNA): TGCGCCAGCAGCTTTATGCTGGGGGGCGTGGACACTGAAGCTTTCTTT.

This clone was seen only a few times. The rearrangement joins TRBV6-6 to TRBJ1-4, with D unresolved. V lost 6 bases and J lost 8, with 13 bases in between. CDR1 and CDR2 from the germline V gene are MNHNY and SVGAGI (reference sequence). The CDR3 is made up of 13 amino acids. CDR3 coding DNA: TGTGCCAGCAGAATCCCCGGCGAGGAAAAACTGTTTTTT. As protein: CASRIPGEEKLFF.

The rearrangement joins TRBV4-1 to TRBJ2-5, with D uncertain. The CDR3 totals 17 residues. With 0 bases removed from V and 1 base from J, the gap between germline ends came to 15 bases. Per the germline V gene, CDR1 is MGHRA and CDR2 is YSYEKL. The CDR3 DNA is TGCGCCAGCAGCCAAGAAAAGGGTATGGCCTCCCAAGAGACCCAGTACTTC. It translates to CASSQEKGMASQETQYF.

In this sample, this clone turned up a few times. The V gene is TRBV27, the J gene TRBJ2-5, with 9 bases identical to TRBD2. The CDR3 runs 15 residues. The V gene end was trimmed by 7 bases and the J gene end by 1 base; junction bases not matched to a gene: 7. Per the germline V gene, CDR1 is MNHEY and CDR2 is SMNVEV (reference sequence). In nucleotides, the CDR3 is TGTGCCAGCACCCCGGCGGGGGGGGGCCAAGAGACCCAGTACTTC. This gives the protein CASTPAGGGQETQYF.

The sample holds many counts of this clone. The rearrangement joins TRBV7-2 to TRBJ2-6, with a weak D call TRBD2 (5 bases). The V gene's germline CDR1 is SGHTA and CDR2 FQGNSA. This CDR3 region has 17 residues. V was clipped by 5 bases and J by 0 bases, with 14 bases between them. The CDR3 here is CASSPSGGSSGANVLTF. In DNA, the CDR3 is TGTGCCAGCAGCCCCTCTGGTGGGAGCTCTGGGGCCAACGTCCTGACTTTC.

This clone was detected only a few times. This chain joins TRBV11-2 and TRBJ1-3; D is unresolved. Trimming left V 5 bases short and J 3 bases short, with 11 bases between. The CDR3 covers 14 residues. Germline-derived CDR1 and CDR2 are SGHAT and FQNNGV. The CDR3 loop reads CASSPQTYGNTIYF. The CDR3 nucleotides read TGTGCCAGCAGCCCGCAAACTTATGGAAACACCATATATTTT.

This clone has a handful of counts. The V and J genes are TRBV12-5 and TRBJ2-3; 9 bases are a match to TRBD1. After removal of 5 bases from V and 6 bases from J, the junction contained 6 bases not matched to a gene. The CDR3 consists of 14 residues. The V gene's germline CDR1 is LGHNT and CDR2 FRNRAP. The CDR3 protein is CASGQQGAGDTQYF. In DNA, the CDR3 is TGTGCTAGTGGTCAACAGGGGGCCGGGGATACGCAGTATTTT.

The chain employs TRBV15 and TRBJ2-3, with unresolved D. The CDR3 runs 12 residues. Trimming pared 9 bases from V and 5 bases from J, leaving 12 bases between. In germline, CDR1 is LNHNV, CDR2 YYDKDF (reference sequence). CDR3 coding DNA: TGTGCCACGAAAACGGGCGGAGATACGCAGTATTTT. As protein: CATKTGGDTQYF.